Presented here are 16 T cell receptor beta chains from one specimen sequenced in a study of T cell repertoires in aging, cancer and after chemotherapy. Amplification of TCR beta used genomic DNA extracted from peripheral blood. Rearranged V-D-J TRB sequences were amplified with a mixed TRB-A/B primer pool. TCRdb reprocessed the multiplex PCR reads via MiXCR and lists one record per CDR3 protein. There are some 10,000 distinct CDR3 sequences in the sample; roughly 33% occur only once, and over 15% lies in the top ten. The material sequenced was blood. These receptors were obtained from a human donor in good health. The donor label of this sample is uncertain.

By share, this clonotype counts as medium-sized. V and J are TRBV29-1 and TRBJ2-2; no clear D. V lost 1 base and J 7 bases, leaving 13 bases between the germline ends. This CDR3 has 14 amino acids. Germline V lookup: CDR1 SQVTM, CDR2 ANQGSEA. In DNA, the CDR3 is TGCAGCGTTGAAGTAAAGAGGCAAAGCGGGGAGCTGTTTTTT. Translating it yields CSVEVKRQSGELFF.

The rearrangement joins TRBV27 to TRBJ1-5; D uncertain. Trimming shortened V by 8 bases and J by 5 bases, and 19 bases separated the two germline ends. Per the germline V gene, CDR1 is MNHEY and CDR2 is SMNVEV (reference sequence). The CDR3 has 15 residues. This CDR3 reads CASSFSRNSYQPQHF. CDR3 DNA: TGTGCCAGCTCCTTCTCTCGGAACTCCTATCAGCCCCAGCATTTT.

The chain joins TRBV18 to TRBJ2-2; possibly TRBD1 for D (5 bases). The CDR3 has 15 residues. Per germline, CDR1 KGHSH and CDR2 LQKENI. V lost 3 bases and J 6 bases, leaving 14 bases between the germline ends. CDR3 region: CASSPLGVGAGELFF. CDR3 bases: TGTGCCAGCTCACCGCTTGGCGTAGGGGCCGGGGAGCTGTTTTTT.

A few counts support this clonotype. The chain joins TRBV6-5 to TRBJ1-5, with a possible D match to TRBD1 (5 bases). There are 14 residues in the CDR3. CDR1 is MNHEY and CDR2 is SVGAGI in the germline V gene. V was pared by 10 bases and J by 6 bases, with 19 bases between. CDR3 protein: CATAEAGPRQPQHF. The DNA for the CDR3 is TGTGCCACCGCAGAGGCAGGGCCGCGTCAGCCCCAGCATTTT.

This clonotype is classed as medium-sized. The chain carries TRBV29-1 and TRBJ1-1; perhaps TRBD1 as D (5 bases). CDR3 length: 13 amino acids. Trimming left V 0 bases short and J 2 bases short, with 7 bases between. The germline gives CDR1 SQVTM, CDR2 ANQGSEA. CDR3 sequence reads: CSVEETANTEAFF. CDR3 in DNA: TGCAGCGTTGAAGAGACAGCAAACACTGAAGCTTTCTTT.

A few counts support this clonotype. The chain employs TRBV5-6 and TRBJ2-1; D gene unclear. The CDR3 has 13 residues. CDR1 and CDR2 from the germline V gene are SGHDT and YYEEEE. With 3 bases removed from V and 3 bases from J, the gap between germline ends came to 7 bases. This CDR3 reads CASSWSSYNEQFF. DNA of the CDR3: TGTGCCAGCAGCTGGTCTAGCTACAATGAGCAGTTCTTC.

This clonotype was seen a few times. CDR3 DNA sequence: TGTGCCAGTAGTATCGCCGGGACCGTGGGCTACACCTTC. This encodes CASSIAGTVGYTF. The rearrangement joins TRBV19 to TRBJ1-2, with D possibly matching TRBD1 (5 bases). Germline V lookup: CDR1 LNHDA, CDR2 SQIVND (reference sequence). V was shortened by 3 bases and J by 8 bases, with 13 bases between the two germline ends. This CDR3 region has 13 residues.

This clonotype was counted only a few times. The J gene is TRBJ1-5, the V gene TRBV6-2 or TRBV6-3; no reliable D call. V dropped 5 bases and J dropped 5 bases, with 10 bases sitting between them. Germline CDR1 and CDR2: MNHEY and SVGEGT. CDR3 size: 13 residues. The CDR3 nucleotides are TGTGCCAGCAGTGACGCGAGGGATCAGCCCCAGCATTTT. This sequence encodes CASSDARDQPQHF.

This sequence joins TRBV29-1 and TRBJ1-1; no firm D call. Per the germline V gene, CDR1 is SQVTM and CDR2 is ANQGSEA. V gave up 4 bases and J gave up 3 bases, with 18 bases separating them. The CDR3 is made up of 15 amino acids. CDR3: CSVVPVAGTYTEAFF. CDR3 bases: TGCAGCGTTGTCCCCGTCGCAGGAACTTACACTGAAGCTTTCTTT. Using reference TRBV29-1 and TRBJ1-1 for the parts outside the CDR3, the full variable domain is SAVISQKPSRDICQRGTSLTIQCQVDSQVTMMFWYRQQPGQSLTLIATANQGSEATYESGFVIDKFPISRPNLTFSTLTVSNMSPEDSSIYLCSVVPVAGTYTEAFFGQGTRLTVV.

The CDR3 nucleotides are TGTGCCTGGAGTGTACTAGCGGGAGGGCCTGAGACCCAGTACTTC. As protein: CAWSVLAGGPETQYF. This chain links TRBV30 with TRBJ2-5, with 13 bases fitting TRBD2. The germline V gene encodes CDR1 GTSNPN and CDR2 SVGIG (reference sequence). With 0 bases clipped from V and 5 bases from J, the junction kept 3 bases outside the gene matches. The CDR3 totals 15 residues.

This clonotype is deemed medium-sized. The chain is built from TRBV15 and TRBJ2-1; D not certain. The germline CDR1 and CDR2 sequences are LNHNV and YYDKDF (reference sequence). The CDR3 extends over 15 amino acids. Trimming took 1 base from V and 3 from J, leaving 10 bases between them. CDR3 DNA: TGTGCCACCAGCAGAGGGCAGAAGAACTACAATGAGCAGTTCTTC. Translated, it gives CATSRGQKNYNEQFF. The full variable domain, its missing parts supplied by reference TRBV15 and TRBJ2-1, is DAMVIQNPRYQVTQFGKPVTLSCSQTLNHNVMYWYQQKSSQAPKLLFHYYDKDFNNEADTPDNFQSRRPNTSFCFLDIRSPGLGDTAMYLCATSRGQKNYNEQFFGPGTRLTVL.

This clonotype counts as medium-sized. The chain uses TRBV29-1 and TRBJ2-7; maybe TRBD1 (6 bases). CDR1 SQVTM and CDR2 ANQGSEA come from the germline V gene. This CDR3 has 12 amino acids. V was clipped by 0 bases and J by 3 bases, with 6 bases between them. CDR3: CSVEDRGYEQYF. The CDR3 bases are TGCAGCGTTGAAGACAGGGGCTACGAGCAGTACTTC.

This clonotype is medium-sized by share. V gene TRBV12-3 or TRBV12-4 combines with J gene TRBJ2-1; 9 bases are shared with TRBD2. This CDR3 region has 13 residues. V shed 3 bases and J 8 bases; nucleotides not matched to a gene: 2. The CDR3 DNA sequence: TGTGCCAGCAGTTTGGGACTAGCCGATGAGCAGTTCTTC. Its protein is CASSLGLADEQFF.

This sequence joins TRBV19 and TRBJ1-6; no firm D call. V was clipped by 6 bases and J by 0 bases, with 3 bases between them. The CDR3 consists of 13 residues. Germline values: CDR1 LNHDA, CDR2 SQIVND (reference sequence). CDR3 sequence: CASSLSYNSPLHF. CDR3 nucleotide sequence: TGTGCCAGTAGCCTCTCCTATAATTCACCCCTCCACTTT.

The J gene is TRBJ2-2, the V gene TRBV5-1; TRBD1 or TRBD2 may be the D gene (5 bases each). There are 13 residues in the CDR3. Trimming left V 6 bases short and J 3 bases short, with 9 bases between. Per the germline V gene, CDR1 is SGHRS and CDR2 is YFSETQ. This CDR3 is CASTRDHTGELFF. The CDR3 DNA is TGCGCCAGCACCCGGGACCACACCGGGGAGCTGTTTTTT.

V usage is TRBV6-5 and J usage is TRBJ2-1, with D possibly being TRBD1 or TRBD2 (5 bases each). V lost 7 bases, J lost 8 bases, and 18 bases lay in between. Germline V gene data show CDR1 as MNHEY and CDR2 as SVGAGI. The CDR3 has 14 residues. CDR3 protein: CASIPGTPRDEQFF. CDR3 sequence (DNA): TGTGCCAGCATCCCCGGGACCCCCCGGGATGAGCAGTTCTTC.